Listed here are 28 T cell receptor beta chains from one sample, sequenced in a study of T cell responses to AZD1222 COVID-19 vaccine. Repertoires were generated with immunoSEQ multiplex PCR, while TCRdb's copy carries only in-frame clones and drops some. The sample lists over 85,000 clones; around 92% were seen once. Here the sequenced sample was peripheral blood, taken on day 0 of AZD1222 vaccination. These receptor sequences come from an adult in good health.

This clone was observed a handful of times. In DNA form, the CDR3 reads TGTGCCAGCAGCTTAGAGGGTAGGAGCCATGAGCAGTTCTTC. Translation gives CASSLEGRSHEQFF. This chain links TRBV7-6 with TRBJ2-1, with D hard to call. Germline CDR1 SGHVS, CDR2 FNYEAQ. This CDR3 spans 14 amino acids. The V end was cut by 1 base, the J end by 8 bases, with 12 bases between.

The chain couples TRBV28 to TRBJ1-1, with D perhaps matching TRBD1 (5 bases). Trimming removed 4 bases from V and 8 bases from J, with 17 bases in between. The length of the CDR3 is 14 residues. Germline loops: CDR1 MDHEN, CDR2 SYDVKM. The CDR3, as DNA: TGTGCCAGCAGTTGGGGGGAGGTGGAGCTAGAAGCTTTCTTT. Translating it yields CASSWGEVELEAFF. Together with reference TRBV28 and TRBJ1-1, the CDR3 gives the full variable domain: DVKVTQSSRYLVKRTGEKVFLECVQDMDHENMFWYRQDPGLGLRLIYFSYDVKMKEKGDIPEGYSVSREKKERFSLILESASTNQTSMYLCASSWGEVELEAFFGQGTRLTVV.

The rearrangement uses TRBV7-2 and TRBJ2-2, with D unclear. The germline gives CDR1 SGHTA, CDR2 FQGNSA. Trimming shortened V by 6 bases and J by 9 bases, and 17 bases separated the two germline ends. This CDR3 region has 14 residues. The CDR3 nucleotides read TGTGCCAGCAGTCCTGGTCTTTTGGGAAGGGAGCTGTTTTTT. This codes for CASSPGLLGRELFF.

The rearrangement links TRBV14 to TRBJ2-1; TRBD2 aligns across 12 bases. J was trimmed by 6 bases and V by 3 bases; bases with no gene match: 9. Germline-derived CDR1 and CDR2 are SGHDN and FVKESK. The CDR3 is 17 residues long. The CDR3 is CASSHEILAGGVNEQFF. CDR3 DNA: TGTGCCAGCAGCCACGAAATCCTAGCGGGGGGGGTCAATGAGCAGTTCTTC.

This sequence joins TRBV19 and TRBJ1-1; the D is unclear. Germline loops: CDR1 LNHDA, CDR2 SQIVND (reference sequence). V lost 7 bases and J 7 bases, leaving 19 bases between the germline ends. This CDR3 has 14 amino acids. The CDR3 is CASTPQEGYGEAFF. DNA of the CDR3: TGTGCCAGTACCCCTCAGGAGGGATATGGTGAAGCTTTCTTT.

This chain connects TRBV5-6 to TRBJ2-5, with 10 bases fitting TRBD2. The CDR3 covers 14 residues. V lost 2 bases to trimming and J lost 5 bases; unmatched junction nucleotides: 3. CDR1 and CDR2 (germline): SGHDT, YYEEEE. The CDR3 region has the DNA TGTGCCAGCAGCTTAGCGGGGGGGCGCGAGACCCAGTACTTC. As protein: CASSLAGGRETQYF.

CDR3 sequence: CASSTGTASNQPQHF. For the CDR3, the DNA is TGTGCCAGCAGCACAGGGACAGCCAGCAATCAGCCCCAGCATTTT. The V call is TRBV11-3, the J call TRBJ1-5, with TRBD1 matching over 7 bases. Germline V lookup: CDR1 SGHNT, CDR2 YENEEA. The CDR3 is made up of 15 amino acids. J was trimmed by 1 base and V by 5 bases; bases with no gene match: 5.

The chain recombines TRBV25-1 with TRBJ2-7; no firm D call. Germline V gene sequence: CDR1 MGHDK, CDR2 SYGVNS. V lost 3 bases, J lost 2 bases, and 5 bases lay in between. This CDR3 contains 12 residues. The CDR3 reads CASSERTYEQYF. The CDR3 coding sequence is TGTGCCAGCAGTGAGCGGACCTACGAGCAGTACTTC.

DNA for the CDR3: TGTGCCACCAGTCCCAACTTAGCCGCCCACAATGAGCAGTTCTTC. As protein: CATSPNLAAHNEQFF. The V gene is TRBV24-1, the J gene TRBJ2-1; D is uncertain. Germline V CDR1 and CDR2: KGHDR, SFDVKD. V was trimmed by 6 bases and J by 5 bases, leaving 16 bases between them. The CDR3 runs to 15 residues.

The chain combines TRBV7-9 with TRBJ1-2; D is uncertain. The CDR3 totals 13 residues. Per germline, CDR1 SEHNR and CDR2 FQNEAQ (reference sequence). Trimming took off 5 bases at V and 4 bases at J, with 11 bases between the two ends. The CDR3 nucleotides read TGTGCCAGCAGCCCTGCTCCATCCTATGGCTACACCTTC. Protein product: CASSPAPSYGYTF.

This clone came up a few times. This rearrangement joins TRBV6-5 to TRBJ1-2; 9 bases are a match to TRBD1. J was trimmed by 7 bases and V by 4 bases; bases with no gene match: 7. Germline CDR1 and CDR2: MNHEY and SVGAGI. The CDR3 has 14 residues. The CDR3 loop reads CASSSGQGRVGYTF. In nucleotides, the CDR3 is TGTGCCAGCAGTTCCGGACAGGGGAGAGTTGGCTACACCTTC.

The chain links TRBV6-5 to TRBJ2-1, with TRBD2 identical over 8 bases. The V and J ends lost 4 bases and 6 bases, in that order; junction bases with no gene match: 8. Germline V gives CDR1 MNHEY, CDR2 SVGAGI. The CDR3 has 15 residues. DNA for the CDR3: TGTGCCAGCAGTTCTCCAGCGGGGGAGGGCAATGAGCAGTTCTTC. It codes for CASSSPAGEGNEQFF.

The chain is built from TRBV10-3 and TRBJ2-4; TRBD1 aligns across 7 bases. J lost 0 bases, V lost 5 bases, and 10 bases had no gene match. The CDR3 contains 17 residues. Germline CDR1 reads ENHRY; CDR2 reads SYGVKD. CDR3 residues: CAISSHQGEGAKNIQYF. The CDR3, as DNA: TGTGCCATCAGTTCCCACCAGGGGGAAGGAGCCAAAAACATTCAGTACTTC.

This clone has just a few counts. This rearrangement joins TRBV4-1 to TRBJ1-2; no definite D call. Deletions cut 0 bases from V and 4 bases from J, with 6 bases between. Germline CDR1 is MGHRA and CDR2 is YSYEKL. The CDR3 has 13 amino acids. CDR3 residues: CASSQEGIYGYTF. As DNA, the CDR3 is TGCGCCAGCAGCCAAGAGGGAATCTATGGCTACACCTTC.

The chain combines TRBV7-9 with TRBJ1-1; no clear D gene. With 5 bases removed from V and 2 bases from J, the gap between germline ends came to 12 bases. The CDR3 is made up of 14 amino acids. Germline V lookup: CDR1 SEHNR, CDR2 FQNEAQ (reference sequence). The CDR3 coding sequence is TGTGCCAGCAGCCTCAGTCAGGAAAACACTGAAGCTTTCTTT. Encoded protein: CASSLSQENTEAFF.

The genes are TRBV2 and TRBJ2-7; possible D gene TRBD1, 6 bases. This CDR3 contains 14 residues. V lost 7 bases to trimming and J lost 3 bases, with 16 bases between them. Looked up from germline, CDR1 is SNHLY and CDR2 is FYNNEI. DNA of the CDR3: TGTGCCAGCAATCCTAGGACAGAGAGCTACGAGCAGTACTTC. It yields the protein CASNPRTESYEQYF.

This clone was seen once. The chain uses TRBV6-5 and TRBJ1-1; no clear D gene. The ends were cut back, 2 bases at V and 1 base at J, with 11 bases in the middle. Germline assignment: CDR1 MNHEY and CDR2 SVGAGI. CDR3 length: 15 amino acids. As DNA, the CDR3 is TGTGCCAGCAGTTACGTCTTCGGTGCGAACACTGAAGCTTTCTTT. Translating it yields CASSYVFGANTEAFF.

The chain recombines TRBV12-3 or TRBV12-4 with TRBJ2-1, with 8 bases lining up with TRBD1. With 5 bases clipped from V and 9 bases from J, the junction kept 6 bases outside the gene matches. This CDR3 is built from 13 residues. CDR3 region: CASSGQGAGEQFF. For the CDR3, the DNA is TGTGCCAGCAGTGGCCAGGGGGCCGGTGAGCAGTTCTTC.

V gene TRBV7-9 combines with J gene TRBJ1-1, with 8 bases aligning to TRBD1. Germline-derived CDR1 and CDR2 are SEHNR and FQNEAQ (reference sequence). Trimming removed 6 bases from V and 3 bases from J; junction bases left unmatched: 6. This CDR3 region has 14 residues. The CDR3 spells CASRVNRGDTEAFF. The CDR3 DNA reads TGTGCCAGCAGAGTGAACAGGGGGGACACTGAAGCTTTCTTT.

This clone came up once. The rearrangement joins TRBV7-8 to TRBJ2-2; D not resolved. The CDR3 consists of 11 residues. Trimming cost V 3 bases and J 8 bases, with 4 bases left between them. Per the germline V gene, CDR1 is SGHVS and CDR2 is FQNEAQ. This CDR3 is CASSFGGELFF. CDR3 bases: TGTGCCAGCAGCTTTGGGGGGGAGCTGTTTTTT. Using reference TRBV7-8 and TRBJ2-2 for the parts outside the CDR3, the full variable domain is GAGVSQSPRYKVAKRGQDVALRCDPISGHVSLFWYQQALGQGPEFLTYFQNEAQLDKSGLPSDRFFAERPEGSVSTLKIQRTQQEDSAVYLCASSFGGELFFGEGSRLTVL.

V is TRBV6-1 and J is TRBJ2-2; D ambiguous. This CDR3 spans 16 amino acids. V was pared by 4 bases and J by 0 bases, with 12 bases between. CDR1 MNHNS and CDR2 SASEGT come from the germline V gene. The CDR3, as DNA: TGTGCCAGCAGTGTGAATTTGGGAACGAACACCGGGGAGCTGTTTTTT. Translating it yields CASSVNLGTNTGELFF.

V and J are TRBV18 and TRBJ1-1, with D unresolved. The CDR3 loop spans 13 amino acids. The V end was cut by 1 base, the J end by 2 bases, with 5 bases between. The germline CDR1 and CDR2 sequences are KGHSH and LQKENI. CDR3 nucleotide sequence: TGTGCCAGCTCACCACGGGTTAACACTGAAGCTTTCTTT. It specifies CASSPRVNTEAFF.

V and J are TRBV7-9 and TRBJ1-5, with a tentative D call TRBD1 (6 bases). This CDR3 is 14 amino acids long. Trimming removed 5 bases at V and 4 bases at J, with 12 bases between. In germline, CDR1 is SEHNR, CDR2 FQNEAQ (reference sequence). CDR3 loop: CASSDTQGNQPQHF. CDR3 coding DNA: TGTGCCAGCAGCGATACTCAGGGGAATCAGCCCCAGCATTTT.

The chain employs TRBV10-3 and TRBJ2-4; D unresolved. The CDR3 length is 14 residues. Trimming took off 0 bases at V and 4 bases at J, with 7 bases between the two ends. In germline, CDR1 is ENHRY, CDR2 SYGVKD. The CDR3 loop reads CAISESAAKNIQYF. The CDR3 bases are TGTGCCATCAGTGAGTCGGCAGCTAAAAACATTCAGTACTTC.

V gene TRBV27 combines with J gene TRBJ1-6, with D perhaps TRBD1 (5 bases). The germline V gene has CDR1 MNHEY and CDR2 SMNVEV (reference sequence). The CDR3 contains 15 residues. The ends were cut back, 7 bases at V and 1 base at J, with 11 bases in the middle. The CDR3, as DNA: TGTGCCAGCACCGGGGGAGGGTCCTATAATTCACCCCTCCACTTT. Residues: CASTGGGSYNSPLHF.

The V gene is TRBV7-9, the J gene TRBJ2-1; D not certain. Germline lookup yields CDR1 SEHNR and CDR2 FQNEAQ (reference sequence). The CDR3 consists of 14 residues. The germline V and J ends were trimmed by 6 bases and 0 bases, with 9 bases remaining between them. In DNA, the CDR3 is TGTGCCAGCAGACCACCGAGCTCCTACAATGAGCAGTTCTTC. It translates to CASRPPSSYNEQFF.

This sequence joins TRBV6-6 and TRBJ1-2, with 10 bases fitting TRBD1. The trim removed 2 bases at V and 3 bases at J, leaving 3 bases unmatched. Germline V gives CDR1 MNHNY, CDR2 SVGAGI (reference sequence). This CDR3 is built from 15 residues. The CDR3 DNA sequence: TGTGCCAGCAGTTACGGGACAGGGGTTGACTATGGCTACACCTTC. It translates to CASSYGTGVDYGYTF.

A few counts support this clone. The rearrangement links TRBV9 to TRBJ1-2; D uncertain. The germline gives CDR1 SGDLS, CDR2 YYNGEE. The CDR3 is 15 amino acids. Trimming shortened V by 0 bases and J by 4 bases, and 13 bases separated the two germline ends. The CDR3 DNA reads as TGTGCCAGCAGCGTAGTAGAGACGTCTCTCTATGGCTACACCTTC. Amino acids: CASSVVETSLYGYTF.